The T cell receptor beta chain under discussion was sequenced for a study of blood T cells in healthy people across ages. Overall study findings and caveats: For the donors, CMV status was unknown and possibly confounded expanded clonotype changes. Aged donors had fewer naive CD4+ cells and lower diversity than long-lived donors.

Trimming stripped 5 bases from V and 3 bases from J, with 14 bases between. CDR1 and CDR2 (germline): MNHEY, SVGEGT. The CDR3 length is 15 residues. With regard to this clonotype: Antigen specificity is unknown.

Primers used in a second PCR of about 7 to 12 cycles were a sample-barcoded 5' primer and a J-beta primer mix. A template-switch adaptor that had 12 random nucleotides put a tag on each cDNA molecule. TCRdb independently ran MiXCR on the 5' RACE reads; one entry per CDR3 protein. Altogether approximately 790,000 distinct CDR3 sequences are present, 62% being singletons, with the ten largest covering 28%. This receptor was identified in a man younger than 45 in good health. Sequencing was done on a sample of blood. The J gene is TRBJ2-1, the V gene TRBV6-2 or TRBV6-3, with D possibly TRBD2 on 6 matching bases. The CDR3 region is CASSTGRGVYNEQFF. CDR3 coding DNA: TGTGCCAGCAGTACGGGGCGCGGGGTCTACAATGAGCAGTTCTTC.